This TCR beta chain stems from a study of blood T cell repertoires in COVID-19. Across the study: Italy, Spain and the United States were the sources of the convalescent and acute COVID-19 samples.

Per the original data handling: Amplification with reference gene primers provided the estimates of nucleated cell counts. The data were produced by immunoSEQ multiplex PCR, yet TCRdb's version contains in-frame clones alone and is incomplete. V, J and clone size reflect that table, while D and trimming were determined from the DNA. The sample records under 250,000 clones, roughly 88% being singletons. The CDR3 sequence is 17 residues long. The germline V gene has CDR1 KGHSY and CDR2 FQNENV. J was trimmed by 0 bases and V by 4 bases; bases with no gene match: 8. This TCR was sampled from a man aged 45-65 years with active or convalescent COVID-19. Input material: peripheral blood. This chain connects TRBV16 to TRBJ2-1; TRBD2 agrees at 8 bases. CDR3 DNA sequence: TGTGCCAGCAGCCGACATGGAGCGGGAGTCTCCTACAATGAGCAGTTCTTC. Residues: CASSRHGAGVSYNEQFF.